This TCR beta chain came from a study of T-cell reconstitution after alpha-beta-depleted transplantation in children. The study, taken as a whole, reports: When one year had passed after transplant, most T-cell counts and diversity came from newly produced T cells. At day 60, the high TCRbeta diversity found in some patients originated from recipient T cells and thymic progenitors that had survived.

This clonotype occurred a few times. Its antigen remains unidentified. Unique molecular identifiers featured in how the TCRbeta library was prepared. In TCRdb, the PCR reads were re-called with MiXCR into one record per CDR3 protein. The sample contains more than 300,000 distinct CDR3 sequences, 15% to 20% of which appear only once. The V and J ends lost 3 bases and 4 bases respectively, with 22 bases between them. CDR3 size: 18 residues. CDR1 is KGHDR, CDR2 SFDVKD, per germline. Sample: PBMCs, mostly from graft donor cells, taken 360 days after TCRalphabeta/CD19-depleted stem cell transplant. The receptor was isolated from a male patient between 2 and 10 years old who had a stem cell transplant for acute lymphoblastic leukemia, so the T cells may come from the graft donor. This chain uses TRBV24-1 with TRBJ2-3; tentative D call: TRBD1 (6 bases). The CDR3 coding sequence is TGTGCCACCAGTGATCGGACAGTTATGAAGGGCTTGGCAGATACGCAGTATTTT. Its translation: CATSDRTVMKGLADTQYF.